The clone carrying this TCR beta chain was seen just once. Healthy bone marrow donors made up the cohort. PCR used 60 Vbeta primers and 13 Jbeta primers. The method was immunoSEQ multiplex PCR; TCRdb's version includes in-frame clones alone and lacks a portion of them. The table lists 150,000 to 200,000 clones, 80% of them singletons. The germline gives CDR1 MNHEY, CDR2 SVGAGI. The CDR3 spans 15 residues. The V segment lost 2 bases and the J segment 4 bases; nucleotides outside the gene matches: 5. The data belong to a study of cytomegalovirus exposure and HLA in healthy donors. As for the study in general: Around 190 million T cells yielded more than 95 million unique TCR beta sequences, as an earlier analysis found.

The chain employs TRBV6-5 and TRBJ2-7; 10 nucleotides match TRBD1. Material: PBMCs. This sequence originates from a man aged 25-45 years in good health and CMV-seronegative. DNA for the CDR3: TGTGCCAGCAGTTACGGGACAGGGGAGGTTTACGAGCAGTACTTC. Its protein is CASSYGTGEVYEQYF.